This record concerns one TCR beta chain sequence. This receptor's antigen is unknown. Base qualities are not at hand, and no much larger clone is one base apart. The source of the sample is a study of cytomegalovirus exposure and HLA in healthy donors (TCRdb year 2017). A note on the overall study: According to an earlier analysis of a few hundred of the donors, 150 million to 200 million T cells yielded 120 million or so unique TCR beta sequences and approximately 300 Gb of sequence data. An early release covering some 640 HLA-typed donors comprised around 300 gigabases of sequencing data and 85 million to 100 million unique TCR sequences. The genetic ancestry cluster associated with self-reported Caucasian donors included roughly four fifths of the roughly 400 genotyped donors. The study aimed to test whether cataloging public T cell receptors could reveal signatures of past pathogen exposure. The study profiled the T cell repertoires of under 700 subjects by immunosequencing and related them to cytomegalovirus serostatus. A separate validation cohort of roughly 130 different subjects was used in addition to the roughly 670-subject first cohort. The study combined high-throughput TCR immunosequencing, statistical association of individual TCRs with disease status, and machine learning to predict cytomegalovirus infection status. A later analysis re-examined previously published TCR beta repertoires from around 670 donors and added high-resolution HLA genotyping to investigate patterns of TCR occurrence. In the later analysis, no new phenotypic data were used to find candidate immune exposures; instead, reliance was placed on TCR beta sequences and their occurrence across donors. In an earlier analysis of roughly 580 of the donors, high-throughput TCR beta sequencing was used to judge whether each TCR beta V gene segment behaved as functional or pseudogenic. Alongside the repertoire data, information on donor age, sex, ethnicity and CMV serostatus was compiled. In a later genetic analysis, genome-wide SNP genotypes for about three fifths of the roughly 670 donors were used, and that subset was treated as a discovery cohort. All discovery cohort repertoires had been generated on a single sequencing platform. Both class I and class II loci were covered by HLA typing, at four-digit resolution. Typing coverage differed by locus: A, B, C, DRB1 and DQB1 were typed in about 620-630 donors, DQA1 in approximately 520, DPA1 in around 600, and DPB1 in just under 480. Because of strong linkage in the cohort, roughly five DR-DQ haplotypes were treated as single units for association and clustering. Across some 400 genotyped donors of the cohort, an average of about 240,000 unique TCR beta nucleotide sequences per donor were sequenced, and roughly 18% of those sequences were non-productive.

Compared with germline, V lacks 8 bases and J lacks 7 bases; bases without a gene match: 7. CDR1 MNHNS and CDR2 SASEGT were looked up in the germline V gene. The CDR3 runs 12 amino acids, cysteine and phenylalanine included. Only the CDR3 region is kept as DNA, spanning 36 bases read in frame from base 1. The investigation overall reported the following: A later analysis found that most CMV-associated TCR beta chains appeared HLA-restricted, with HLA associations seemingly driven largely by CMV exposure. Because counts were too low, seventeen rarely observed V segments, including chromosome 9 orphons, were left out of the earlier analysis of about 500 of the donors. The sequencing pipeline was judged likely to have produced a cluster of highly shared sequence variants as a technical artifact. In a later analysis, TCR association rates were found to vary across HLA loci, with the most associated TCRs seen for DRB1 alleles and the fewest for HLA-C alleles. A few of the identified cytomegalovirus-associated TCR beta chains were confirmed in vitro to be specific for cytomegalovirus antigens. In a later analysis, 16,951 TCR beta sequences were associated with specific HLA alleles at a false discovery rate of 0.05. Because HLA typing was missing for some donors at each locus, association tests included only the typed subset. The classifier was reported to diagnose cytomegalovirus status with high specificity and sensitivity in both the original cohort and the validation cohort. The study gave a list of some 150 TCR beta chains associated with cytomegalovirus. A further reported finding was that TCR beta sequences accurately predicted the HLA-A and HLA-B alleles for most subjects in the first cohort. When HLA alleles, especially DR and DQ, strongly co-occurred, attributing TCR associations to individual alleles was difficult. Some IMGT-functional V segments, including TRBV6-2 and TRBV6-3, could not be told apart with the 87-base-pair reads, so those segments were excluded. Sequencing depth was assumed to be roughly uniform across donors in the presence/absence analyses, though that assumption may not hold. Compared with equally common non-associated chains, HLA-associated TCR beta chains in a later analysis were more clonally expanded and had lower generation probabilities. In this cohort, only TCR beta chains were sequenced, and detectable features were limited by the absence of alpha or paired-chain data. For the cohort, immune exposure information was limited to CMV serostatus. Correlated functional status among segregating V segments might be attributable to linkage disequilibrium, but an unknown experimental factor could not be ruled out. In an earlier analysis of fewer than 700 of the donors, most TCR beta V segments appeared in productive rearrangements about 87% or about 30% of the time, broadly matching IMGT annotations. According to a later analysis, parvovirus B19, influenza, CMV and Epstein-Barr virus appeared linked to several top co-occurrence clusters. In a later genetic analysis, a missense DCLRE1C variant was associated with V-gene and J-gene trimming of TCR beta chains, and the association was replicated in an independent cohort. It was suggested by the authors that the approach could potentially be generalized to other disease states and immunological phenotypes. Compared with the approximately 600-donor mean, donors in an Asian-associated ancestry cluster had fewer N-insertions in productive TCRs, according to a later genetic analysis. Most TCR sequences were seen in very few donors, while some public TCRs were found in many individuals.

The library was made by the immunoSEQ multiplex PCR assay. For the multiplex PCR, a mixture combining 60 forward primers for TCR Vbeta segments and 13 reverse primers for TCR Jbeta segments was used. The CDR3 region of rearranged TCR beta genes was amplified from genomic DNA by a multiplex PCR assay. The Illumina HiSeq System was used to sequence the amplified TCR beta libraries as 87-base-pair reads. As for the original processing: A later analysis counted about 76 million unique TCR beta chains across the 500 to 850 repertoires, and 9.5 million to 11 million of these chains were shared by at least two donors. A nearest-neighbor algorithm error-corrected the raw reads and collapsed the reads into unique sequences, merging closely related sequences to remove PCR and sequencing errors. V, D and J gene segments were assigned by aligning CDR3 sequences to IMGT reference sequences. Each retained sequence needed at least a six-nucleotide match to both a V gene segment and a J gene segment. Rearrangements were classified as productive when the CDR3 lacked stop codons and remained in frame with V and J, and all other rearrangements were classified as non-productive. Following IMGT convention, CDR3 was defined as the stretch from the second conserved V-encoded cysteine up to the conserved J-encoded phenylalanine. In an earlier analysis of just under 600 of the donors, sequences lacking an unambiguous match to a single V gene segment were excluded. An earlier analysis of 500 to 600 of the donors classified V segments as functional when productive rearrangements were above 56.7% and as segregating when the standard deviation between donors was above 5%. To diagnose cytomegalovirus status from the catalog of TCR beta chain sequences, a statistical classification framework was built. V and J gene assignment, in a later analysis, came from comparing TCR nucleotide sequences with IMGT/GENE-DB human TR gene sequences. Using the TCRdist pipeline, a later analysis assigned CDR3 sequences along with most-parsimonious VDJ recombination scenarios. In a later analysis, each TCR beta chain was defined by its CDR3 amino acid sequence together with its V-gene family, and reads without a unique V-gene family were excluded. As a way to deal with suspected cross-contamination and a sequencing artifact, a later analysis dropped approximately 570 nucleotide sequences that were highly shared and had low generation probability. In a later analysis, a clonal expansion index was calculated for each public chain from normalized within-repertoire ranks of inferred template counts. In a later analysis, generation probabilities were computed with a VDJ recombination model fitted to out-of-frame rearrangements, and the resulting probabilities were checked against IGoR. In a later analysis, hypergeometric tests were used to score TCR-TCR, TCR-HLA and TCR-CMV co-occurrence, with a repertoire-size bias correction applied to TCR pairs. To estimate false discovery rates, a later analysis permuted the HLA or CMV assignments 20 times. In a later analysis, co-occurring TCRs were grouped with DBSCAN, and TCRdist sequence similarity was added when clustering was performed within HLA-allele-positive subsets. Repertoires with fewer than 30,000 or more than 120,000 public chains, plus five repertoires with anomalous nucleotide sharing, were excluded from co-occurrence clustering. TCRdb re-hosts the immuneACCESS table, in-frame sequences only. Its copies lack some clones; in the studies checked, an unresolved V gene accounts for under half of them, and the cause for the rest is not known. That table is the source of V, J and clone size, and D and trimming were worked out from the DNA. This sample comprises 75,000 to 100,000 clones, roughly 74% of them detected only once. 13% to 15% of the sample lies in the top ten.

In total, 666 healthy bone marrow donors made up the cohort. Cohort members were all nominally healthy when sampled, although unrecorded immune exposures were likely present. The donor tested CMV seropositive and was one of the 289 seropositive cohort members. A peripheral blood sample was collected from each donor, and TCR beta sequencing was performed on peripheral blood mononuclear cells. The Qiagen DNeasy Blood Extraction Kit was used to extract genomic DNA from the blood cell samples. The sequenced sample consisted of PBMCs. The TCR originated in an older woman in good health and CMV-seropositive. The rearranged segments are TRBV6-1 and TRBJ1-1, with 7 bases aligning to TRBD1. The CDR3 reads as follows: CASVGQFGEAFF. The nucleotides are TGTGCCAGCGTGGGACAGTTCGGTGAAGCTTTCTTT.